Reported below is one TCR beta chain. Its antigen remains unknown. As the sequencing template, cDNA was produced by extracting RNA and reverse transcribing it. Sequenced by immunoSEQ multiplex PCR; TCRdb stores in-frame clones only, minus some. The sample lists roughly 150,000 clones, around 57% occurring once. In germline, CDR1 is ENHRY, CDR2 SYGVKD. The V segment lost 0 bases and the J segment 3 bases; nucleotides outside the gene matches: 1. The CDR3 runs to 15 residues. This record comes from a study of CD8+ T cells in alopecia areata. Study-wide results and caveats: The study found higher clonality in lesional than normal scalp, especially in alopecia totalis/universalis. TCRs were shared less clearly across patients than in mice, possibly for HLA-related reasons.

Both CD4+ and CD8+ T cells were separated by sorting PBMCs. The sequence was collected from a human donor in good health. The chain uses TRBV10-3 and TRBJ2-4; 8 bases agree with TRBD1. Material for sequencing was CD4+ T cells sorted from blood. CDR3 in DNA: TGTGCCATCAGTGAGTCGACAGGGGTCAAAAACATTCAGTACTTC. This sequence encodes CAISESTGVKNIQYF.